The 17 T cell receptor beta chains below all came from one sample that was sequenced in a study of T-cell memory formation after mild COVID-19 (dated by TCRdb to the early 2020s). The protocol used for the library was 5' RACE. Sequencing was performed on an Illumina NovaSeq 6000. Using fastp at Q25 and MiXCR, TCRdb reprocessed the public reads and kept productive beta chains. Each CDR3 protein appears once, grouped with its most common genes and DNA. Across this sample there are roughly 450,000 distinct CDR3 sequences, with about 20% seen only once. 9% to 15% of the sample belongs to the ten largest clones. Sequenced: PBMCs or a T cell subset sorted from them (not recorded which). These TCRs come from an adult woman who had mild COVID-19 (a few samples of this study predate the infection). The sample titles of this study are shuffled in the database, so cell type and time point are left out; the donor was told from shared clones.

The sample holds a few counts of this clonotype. CDR3 in amino acids: CSANNMAPGNEQFF. The CDR3 nucleotides read TGCAGTGCTAATAACATGGCCCCCGGGAATGAGCAGTTCTTC. This chain uses TRBV20-1 with TRBJ2-1; no reliable D call. The V end lost 4 bases, the J end lost 7 bases, and 17 bases lay between the germline ends. The germline V gene has CDR1 DFQATT and CDR2 SNEGSKA (reference sequence). The CDR3 is made up of 14 amino acids.

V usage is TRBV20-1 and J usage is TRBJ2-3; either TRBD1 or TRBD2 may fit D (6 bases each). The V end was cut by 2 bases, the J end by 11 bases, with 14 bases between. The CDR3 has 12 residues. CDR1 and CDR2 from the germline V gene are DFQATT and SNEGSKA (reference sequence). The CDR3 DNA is TGCAGTGCTAGATCTAAGGGGGGCATGCAGTATTTT. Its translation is CSARSKGGMQYF.

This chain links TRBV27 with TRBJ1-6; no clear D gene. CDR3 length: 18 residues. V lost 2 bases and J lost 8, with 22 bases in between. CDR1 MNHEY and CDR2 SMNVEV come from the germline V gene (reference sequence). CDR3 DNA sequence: TGTGCCAGCAGTTTAGCCCCGGGCCTCCGGGAAATGGATTCACCCCTCCACTTT. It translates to CASSLAPGLREMDSPLHF.

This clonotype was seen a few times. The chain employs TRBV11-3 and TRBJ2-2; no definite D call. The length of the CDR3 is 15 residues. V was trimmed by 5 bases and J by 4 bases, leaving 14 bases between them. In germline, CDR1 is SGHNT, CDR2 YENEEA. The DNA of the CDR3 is TGTGCCAGCAGCCCCACCCGAACGGGCACCGGGGAGCTGTTTTTT. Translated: CASSPTRTGTGELFF.

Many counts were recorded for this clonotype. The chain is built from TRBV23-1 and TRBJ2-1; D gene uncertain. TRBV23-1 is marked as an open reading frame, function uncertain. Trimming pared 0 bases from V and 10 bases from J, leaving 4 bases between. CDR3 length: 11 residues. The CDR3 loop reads CASSQSGEQFF. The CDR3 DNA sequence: TGCGCCAGCAGTCAATCGGGCGAGCAGTTCTTC.

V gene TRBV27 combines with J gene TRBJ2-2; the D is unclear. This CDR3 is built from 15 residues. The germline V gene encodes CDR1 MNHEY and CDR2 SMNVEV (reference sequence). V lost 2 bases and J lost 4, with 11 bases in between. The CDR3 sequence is CASSLVGRSTGELFF. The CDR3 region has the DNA TGTGCCAGCAGTTTAGTCGGACGGTCCACCGGGGAGCTGTTTTTT.

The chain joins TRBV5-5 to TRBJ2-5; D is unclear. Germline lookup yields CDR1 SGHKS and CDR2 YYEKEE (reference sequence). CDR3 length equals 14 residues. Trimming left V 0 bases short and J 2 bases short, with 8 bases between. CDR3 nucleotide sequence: TGTGCCAGCAGCTTGGTTTCAAGGCAAGAGACCCAGTACTTC. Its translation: CASSLVSRQETQYF.

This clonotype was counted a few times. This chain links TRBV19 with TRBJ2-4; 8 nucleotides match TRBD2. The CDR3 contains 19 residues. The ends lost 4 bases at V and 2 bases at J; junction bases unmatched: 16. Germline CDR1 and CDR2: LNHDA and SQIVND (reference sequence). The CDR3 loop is CASSTWAGGRSQPKNIQYF. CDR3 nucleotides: TGTGCCAGTAGTACCTGGGCGGGAGGTCGATCACAACCCAAAAACATTCAGTACTTC. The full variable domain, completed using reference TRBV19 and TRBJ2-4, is DGGITQSPKYLFRKEGQNVTLSCEQNLNHDAMYWYRQDPGQGLRLIYYSQIVNDFQKGDIAEGYSVSREKKESFPLTVTSAQKNPTAFYLCASSTWAGGRSQPKNIQYFGAGTRLSVL.

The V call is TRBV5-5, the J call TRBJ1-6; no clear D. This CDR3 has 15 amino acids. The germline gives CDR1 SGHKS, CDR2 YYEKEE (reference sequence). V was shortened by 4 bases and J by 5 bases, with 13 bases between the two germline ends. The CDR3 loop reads CASSGRTVDNSPLHF. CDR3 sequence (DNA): TGTGCCAGCAGCGGCCGGACGGTAGATAATTCACCCCTCCACTTT.

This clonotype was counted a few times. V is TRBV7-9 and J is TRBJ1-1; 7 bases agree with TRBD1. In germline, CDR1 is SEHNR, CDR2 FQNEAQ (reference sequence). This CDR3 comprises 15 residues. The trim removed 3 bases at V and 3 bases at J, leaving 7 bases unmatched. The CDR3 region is CASSFQGERDTEAFF. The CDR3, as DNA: TGTGCCAGCAGCTTTCAGGGGGAAAGGGACACTGAAGCTTTCTTT.

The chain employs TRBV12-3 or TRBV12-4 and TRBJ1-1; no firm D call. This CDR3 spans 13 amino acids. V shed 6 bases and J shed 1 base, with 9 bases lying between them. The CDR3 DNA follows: TGTGCCAGCAGGAAACAGTCGAACACTGAAGCTTTCTTT. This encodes CASRKQSNTEAFF.

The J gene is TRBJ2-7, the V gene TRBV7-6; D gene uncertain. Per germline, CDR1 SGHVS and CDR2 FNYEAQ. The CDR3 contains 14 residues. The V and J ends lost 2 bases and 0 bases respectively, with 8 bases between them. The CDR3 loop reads CASSLSRASYEQYF. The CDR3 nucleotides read TGTGCCAGCAGCTTAAGTCGGGCCTCCTACGAGCAGTACTTC.

The CDR3 protein is CASGLNGGAAGELFF. In nucleotides, the CDR3 is TGTGCTAGTGGTCTGAACGGGGGGGCTGCCGGGGAGCTGTTTTTT. The rearrangement links TRBV12-5 to TRBJ2-2; 8 nucleotides agree with TRBD2. V was pared by 5 bases and J by 6 bases, with 8 bases of the junction left unmatched. This CDR3 contains 15 residues. The germline V gene encodes CDR1 LGHNT and CDR2 FRNRAP. The whole variable domain, filled in from reference TRBV12-5 and TRBJ2-2, reads DARVTQTPRHKVTEMGQEVTMRCQPILGHNTVFWYRQTMMQGLELLAYFRNRAPLDDSGMPKDRFSAEMPDATLATLKIQPSEPRDSAVYFCASGLNGGAAGELFFGEGSRLTVL.

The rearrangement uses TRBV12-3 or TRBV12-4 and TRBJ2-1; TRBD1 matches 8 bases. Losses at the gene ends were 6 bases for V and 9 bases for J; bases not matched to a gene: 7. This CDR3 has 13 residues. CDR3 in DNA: TGTGCCAGCAGCAATAGACAGGGGAGTGAGCAGTTCTTC. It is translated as CASSNRQGSEQFF.

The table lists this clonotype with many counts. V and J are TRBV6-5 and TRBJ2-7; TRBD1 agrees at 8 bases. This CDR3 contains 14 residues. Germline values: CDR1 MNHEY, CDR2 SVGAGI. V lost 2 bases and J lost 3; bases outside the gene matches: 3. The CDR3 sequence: CASSYRGTGYEQYF. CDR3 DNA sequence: TGTGCCAGCAGTTACCGTGGGACAGGCTACGAGCAGTACTTC.

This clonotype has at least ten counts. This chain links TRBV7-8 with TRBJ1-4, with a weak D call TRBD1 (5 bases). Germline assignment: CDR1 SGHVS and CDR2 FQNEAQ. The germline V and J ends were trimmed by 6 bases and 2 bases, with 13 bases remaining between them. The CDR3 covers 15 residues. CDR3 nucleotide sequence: TGTGCCAGCAGTTCACCGGGGCTTACTAATGAAAAACTGTTTTTT. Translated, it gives CASSSPGLTNEKLFF.

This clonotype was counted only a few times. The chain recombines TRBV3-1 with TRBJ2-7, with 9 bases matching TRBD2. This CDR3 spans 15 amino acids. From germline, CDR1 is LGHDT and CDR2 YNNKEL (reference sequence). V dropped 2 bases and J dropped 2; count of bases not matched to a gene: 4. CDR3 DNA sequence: TGTGCCAGCAGCCAATTTAGCGGGGGACCCTACGAGCAGTACTTC. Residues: CASSQFSGGPYEQYF.